This T cell receptor beta chain is from a study of human T cells and chemical hapten exposure. Study-wide context: The study traced per-sample TCR yield variation mainly to small differences in pooled library volumes.

Notes on this clonotype: Its specificity is not known.

General study findings and limits: PT1 expanded TCR numbers tracked positively with patch test score.

Library preparation tagged each individual cDNA molecule with a unique molecular identifier. One entry per CDR3 protein results from TCRdb running MiXCR on the RACE reads. The sample carries some 180,000 distinct CDR3 sequences, about 25% recorded once. Time point defined: patch test 3, about 24 weeks after DPC sensitization. Sample treatment: therapeutic diphenylcyclopropenone sensitization with weekly scalp DPC. J gave up 6 bases and V 10 bases, and 11 bases lay outside the gene matches. In germline, CDR1 is MNHEY, CDR2 SMNVEV (reference sequence). CDR3 size: 14 residues. This sample comprised whole blood, obtained in connection with sensitization to the hapten diphenylcyclopropenone (DPC). This TCR was sampled from a middle-aged woman with alopecia areata. Some clones in this sample may be carry-over from other donors' samples. The rearrangement links TRBV27 to TRBJ2-5, with 10 bases that match TRBD1. CDR3 amino acids: CATIPGQGLKTQYF. CDR3 DNA sequence: TGTGCCACAATACCGGGACAGGGGTTGAAGACCCAGTACTTC.